This TCR beta chain was observed in a study of T cell responses to AZD1222 COVID-19 vaccine (dated by TCRdb to about 2021). Context from the whole study: Because spike-specific TCR depth and breadth did not differ between the two schedules, AZD1222 recipients who got a second dose at roughly 4 weeks were pooled with those who got a second dose at roughly 12 weeks. A total of about 230 trial participants underwent TCR sequencing, of whom 207 received two doses of AZD1222 and some 25 received two doses of the MenACWY control vaccine. Enrollment into the trials was organized by age into subgroups of 18-55, 56-69 and 70-plus years, and those subgroups contained approximately 150, 30 and 60 TCR-sequenced participants, respectively. Points the paper makes about the study in general: No day 14 peak-response samples were available, so repertoires were characterized only after the peak T cell response. In the small 56-69-year group, the increase in depth fell short of significance, most likely because of low power. Vaccine-associated CD4 TCRs spanned the whole spike protein, with dominant responses in regions 160-218 and 743-854. Most participants were white British and females outnumbered males, and the authors suggested that clonal diversity may have been underestimated. Reportedly, close to half of the unique spike-specific TCRs recognized epitopes lying outside the regions that are mutated in the B.1.351 and B.1.1.7 variants. After two AZD1222 doses, both the breadth and the depth of spike-specific TCRs were significantly higher than at day 0 and than in MenACWY recipients. Conclusions about previously exposed vaccinees are limited because only five to seven AZD1222 recipients were SARS-CoV-2 seropositive at baseline.

Turning to this clone: The specificity of this receptor is unknown. Base qualities are not at hand, and no much larger clone is one base apart.

The CDR3 regions of human TCRbeta chains were subjected to immunosequencing. The authors' pipeline ran thus. TCRs in the repertoires were matched against a reference library of SARS-CoV-2-specific TCRs that had been generated with the MIRA antigen-specificity platform. Breadth meant the fraction of unique TCRs that were SARS-CoV-2-associated, whereas depth meant the fraction of total T cells that were SARS-CoV-2-associated. Using the MIRA data, each spike-specific TCR was assigned both to the spike region to which the TCR was reactive and to a CD4 or CD8 class. Log10-transformed breadth and depth values were compared by one-way ANOVA with Sidak's multiple comparisons tests. In TCRdb, the immuneACCESS table is reduced to in-frame sequences with V and J assigned. These tables do not hold every clone; where another copy was compared, an unresolved V gene accounts for under half, and the others remain unexplained. V, J and clone size reflect that table, while D and trimming were determined from the DNA. The sample table holds over 150,000 clones, of which roughly 92% were seen once. The top ten constitute 1.6% of the sample.

The label giving this sample's time point can be read as: baseline before first vaccination. Vaccinee samples were obtained from the UK trials COV001 and COV002, which included a single-blind randomized controlled phase 2/3 trial of AZD1222 (ChAdOx1 nCoV-19) in healthy adults. For TCRbeta chain sequencing, PBMC samples from trial participants were taken at day 0 and at day 28 after the second dose. V trim: 6 bases; J trim: 5 bases; unmatched bases: 4. The CDR3, cysteine through phenylalanine, is 13 amino acids long. Solely the CDR3 DNA is kept, with 39 bases framed from the first base. From a lookup of the germline V gene, CDR1 and CDR2 are MNHEY and SVGAGI.

The chain is assembled from TRBV6-5 and TRBJ1-5; the junction holds 7 bases that match TRBD1. The receptor was derived from an adult in good health. Sequenced material: peripheral blood, taken on day 0 of AZD1222 vaccination. The nucleotide sequence reads TGTGCCAGCAGCTTCACAGGGGATCAGCCCCAGCATTTT. Its translation is CASSFTGDQPQHF.